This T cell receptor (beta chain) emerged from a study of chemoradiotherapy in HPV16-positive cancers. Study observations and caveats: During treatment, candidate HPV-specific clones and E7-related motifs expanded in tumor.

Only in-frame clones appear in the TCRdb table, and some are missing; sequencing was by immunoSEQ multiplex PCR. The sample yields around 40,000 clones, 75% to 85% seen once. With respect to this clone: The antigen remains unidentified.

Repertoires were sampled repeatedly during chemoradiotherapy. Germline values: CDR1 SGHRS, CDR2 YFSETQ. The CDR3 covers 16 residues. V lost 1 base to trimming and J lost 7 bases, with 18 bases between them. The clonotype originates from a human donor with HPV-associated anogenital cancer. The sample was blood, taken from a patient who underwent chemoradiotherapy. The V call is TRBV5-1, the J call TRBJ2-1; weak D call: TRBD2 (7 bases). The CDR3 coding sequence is TGCGCCAGCAGCTTGATGGGGGGGGCCGTTGAAAATGAGCAGTTCTTC. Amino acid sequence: CASSLMGGAVENEQFF. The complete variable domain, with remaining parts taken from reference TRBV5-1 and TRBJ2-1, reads KAGVTQTPRYLIKTRGQQVTLSCSPISGHRSVSWYQQTPGQGLQFLFEYFSETQRNKGNFPGRFSGRQFSNSRSEMNVSTLELGDSALYLCASSLMGGAVENEQFFGPGTRLTVL.